Reported below is one T cell receptor (beta chain). Its antigen remains unknown. Sequencing targeted expressed TCRB transcripts, as all isolated RNA had been reverse transcribed. Assay used: immunoSEQ multiplex PCR; TCRdb lists only in-frame clones, some missing. The sample consists of 350,000 to 450,000 clones, 10% to 15% of them appearing once. This CDR3 is 14 amino acids long. Germline values: CDR1 SEHNR, CDR2 FQNEAQ (reference sequence). J lost 7 bases, V lost 5 bases, and 7 bases had no gene match. This sample was included in a study of beta chain features in type 1 diabetes. Turning to the study itself: Patients and healthy donors were similar in age, gender and cell yields. Examined across all samples were around 110 million sorted cells. General study findings and limits: All four CD4+ subsets of Type 1 diabetes patients contained TCRB CDR3s that were moderately but significantly shorter.

Each of the CD4+ naive, central memory, regulatory and stem cell-like memory populations was sorted via CD45RO/CCR7/CD25/CD127/CD95/CD27. Each sorted population was over 98% pure. The chain joins TRBV7-9 to TRBJ1-4, with TRBD1 matching 7 bases. The sequence was obtained from a woman aged 18-30 years with type 1 diabetes. Source material: naive CD4+ T cells from blood. CDR3 nucleotides: TGTGCCAGCAGCCGAGGGGGCAGGCGTGAAAAACTGTTTTTT. It is translated as CASSRGGRREKLFF.